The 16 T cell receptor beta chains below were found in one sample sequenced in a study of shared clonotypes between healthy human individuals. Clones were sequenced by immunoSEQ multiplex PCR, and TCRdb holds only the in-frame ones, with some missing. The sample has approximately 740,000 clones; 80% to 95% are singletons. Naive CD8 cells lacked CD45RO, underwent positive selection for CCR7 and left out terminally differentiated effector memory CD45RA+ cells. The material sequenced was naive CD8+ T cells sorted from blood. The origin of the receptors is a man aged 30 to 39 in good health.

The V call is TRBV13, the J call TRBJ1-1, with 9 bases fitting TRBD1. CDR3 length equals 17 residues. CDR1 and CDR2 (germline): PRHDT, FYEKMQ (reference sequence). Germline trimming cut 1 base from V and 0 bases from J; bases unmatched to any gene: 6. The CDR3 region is CASSLDRDRALNTEAFF. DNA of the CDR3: TGTGCCAGCAGCTTAGACCGGGACAGGGCGTTGAACACTGAAGCTTTCTTT.

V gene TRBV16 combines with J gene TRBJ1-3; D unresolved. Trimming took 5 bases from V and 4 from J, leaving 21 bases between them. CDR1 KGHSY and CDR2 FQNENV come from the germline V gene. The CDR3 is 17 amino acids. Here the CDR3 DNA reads TGTGCCAGCAGCAAAGGAAATCCACGCAATCGAGGAAACACCATATATTTT. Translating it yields CASSKGNPRNRGNTIYF. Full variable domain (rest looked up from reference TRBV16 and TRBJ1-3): GEEVAQTPKHLVRGEGQKAKLYCAPIKGHSYVFWYQQVLKNEFKFLISFQNENVFDETGMPKERFSAKCLPNSPCSLEIQATKLEDSAVYFCASSKGNPRNRGNTIYFGEGSWLTVV.

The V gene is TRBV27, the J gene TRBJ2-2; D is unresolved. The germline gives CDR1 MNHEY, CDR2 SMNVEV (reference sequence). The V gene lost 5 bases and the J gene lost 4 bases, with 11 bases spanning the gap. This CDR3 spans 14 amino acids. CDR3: CASSARPFTGELFF. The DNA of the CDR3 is TGTGCCAGCAGTGCCCGGCCGTTCACCGGGGAGCTGTTTTTT.

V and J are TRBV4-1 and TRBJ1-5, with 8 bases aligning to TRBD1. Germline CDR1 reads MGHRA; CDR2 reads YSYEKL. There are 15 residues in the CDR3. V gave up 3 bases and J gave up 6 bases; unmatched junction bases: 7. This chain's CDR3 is CASSQTQGAGQPQHF. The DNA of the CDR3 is TGCGCCAGCAGCCAGACGCAGGGGGCAGGTCAGCCCCAGCATTTT.

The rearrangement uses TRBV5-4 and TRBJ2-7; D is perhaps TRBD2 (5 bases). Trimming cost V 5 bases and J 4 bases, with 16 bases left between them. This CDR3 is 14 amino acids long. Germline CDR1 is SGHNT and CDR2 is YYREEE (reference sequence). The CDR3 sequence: CASSWLPGTYEQYF. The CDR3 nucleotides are TGTGCCAGCAGTTGGCTACCGGGAACATACGAGCAGTACTTC.

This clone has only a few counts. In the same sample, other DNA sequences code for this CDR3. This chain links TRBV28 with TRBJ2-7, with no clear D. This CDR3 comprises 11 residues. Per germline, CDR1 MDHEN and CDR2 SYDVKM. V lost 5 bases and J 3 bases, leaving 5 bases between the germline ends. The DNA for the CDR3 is TGTGCCAGCAGTCTTTACTACGAGCAGTACTTC. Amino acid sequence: CASSLYYEQYF.

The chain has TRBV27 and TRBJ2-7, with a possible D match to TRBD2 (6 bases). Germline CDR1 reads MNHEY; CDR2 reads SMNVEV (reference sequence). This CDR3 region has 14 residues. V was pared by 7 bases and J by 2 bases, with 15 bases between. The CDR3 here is CASKDGGITYEQYF. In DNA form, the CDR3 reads TGTGCCAGCAAAGACGGGGGTATAACCTACGAGCAGTACTTC.

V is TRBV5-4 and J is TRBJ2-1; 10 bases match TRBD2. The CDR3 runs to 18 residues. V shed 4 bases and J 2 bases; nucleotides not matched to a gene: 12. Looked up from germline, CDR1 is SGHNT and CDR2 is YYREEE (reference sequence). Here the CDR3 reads CASSPPERLAGAYNEQFF. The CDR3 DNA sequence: TGTGCCAGCAGCCCACCTGAGCGGCTAGCGGGAGCCTACAATGAGCAGTTCTTC.

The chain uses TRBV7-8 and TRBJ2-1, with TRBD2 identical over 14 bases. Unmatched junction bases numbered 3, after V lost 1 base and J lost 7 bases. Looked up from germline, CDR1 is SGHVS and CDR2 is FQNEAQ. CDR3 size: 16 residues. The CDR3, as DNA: TGTGCCAGCAGCTTAGTCGGGACTAGCGGGAGTAATGAGCAGTTCTTC. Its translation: CASSLVGTSGSNEQFF. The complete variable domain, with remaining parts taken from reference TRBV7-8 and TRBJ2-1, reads GAGVSQSPRYKVAKRGQDVALRCDPISGHVSLFWYQQALGQGPEFLTYFQNEAQLDKSGLPSDRFFAERPEGSVSTLKIQRTQQEDSAVYLCASSLVGTSGSNEQFFGPGTRLTVL.

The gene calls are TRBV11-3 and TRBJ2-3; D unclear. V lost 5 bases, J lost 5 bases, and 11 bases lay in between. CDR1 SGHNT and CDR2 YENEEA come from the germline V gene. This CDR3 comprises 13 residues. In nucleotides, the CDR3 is TGTGCCAGCAGCGCCCGGGTCCTAGATACGCAGTATTTT. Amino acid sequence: CASSARVLDTQYF.

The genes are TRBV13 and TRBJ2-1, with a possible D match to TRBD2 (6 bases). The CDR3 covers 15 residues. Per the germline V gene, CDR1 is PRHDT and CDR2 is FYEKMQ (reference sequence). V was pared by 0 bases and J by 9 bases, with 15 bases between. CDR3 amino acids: CASSLGRLDSIEQFF. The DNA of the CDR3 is TGTGCCAGCAGCTTAGGTCGACTAGATTCAATTGAGCAGTTCTTC.

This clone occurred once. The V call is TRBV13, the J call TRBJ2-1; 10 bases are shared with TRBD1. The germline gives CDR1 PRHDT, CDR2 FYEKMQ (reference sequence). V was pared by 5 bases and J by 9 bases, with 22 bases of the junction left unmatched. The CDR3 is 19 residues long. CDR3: CASSLALLTGTGVGGEQFF. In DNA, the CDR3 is TGTGCCAGCAGCCTTGCCCTTCTTACCGGGACAGGGGTTGGCGGTGAGCAGTTCTTC.

CDR3 in amino acids: CATSRDALLAGGYNEQFF. For the CDR3, the DNA is TGTGCCACCAGCAGAGATGCCCTACTAGCGGGAGGATACAATGAGCAGTTCTTC. The rearrangement links TRBV15 to TRBJ2-1, with TRBD2 matching 12 bases. Germline V lookup: CDR1 LNHNV, CDR2 YYDKDF (reference sequence). There are 18 residues in the CDR3. V dropped 0 bases and J dropped 4; count of bases not matched to a gene: 7.

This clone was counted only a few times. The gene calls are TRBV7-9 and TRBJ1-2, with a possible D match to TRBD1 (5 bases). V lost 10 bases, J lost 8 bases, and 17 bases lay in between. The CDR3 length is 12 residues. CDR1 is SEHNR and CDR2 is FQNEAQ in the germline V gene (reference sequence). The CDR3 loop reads CATRRGLWGYTF. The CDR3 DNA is TGTGCCACCAGGAGGGGACTGTGGGGCTACACCTTC.

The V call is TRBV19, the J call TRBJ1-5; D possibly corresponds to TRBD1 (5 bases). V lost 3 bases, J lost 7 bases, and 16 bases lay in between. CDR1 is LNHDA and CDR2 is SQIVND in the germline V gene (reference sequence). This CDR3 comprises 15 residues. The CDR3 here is CASSIDGTVGQPQHF. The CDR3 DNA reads TGTGCCAGTAGTATTGACGGGACGGTCGGACAGCCCCAGCATTTT.

The DNA for the CDR3 is TGTGCCAGCAGCGTAGAACCCTACAGCGGGAACGTCAATGAGCAGTTCTTC. It is translated as CASSVEPYSGNVNEQFF. The rearrangement links TRBV9 to TRBJ2-1; 7 nucleotides agree with TRBD2. The CDR3 has 17 residues. The V and J ends lost 0 bases and 6 bases, in that order; junction bases with no gene match: 12. From germline, CDR1 is SGDLS and CDR2 YYNGEE.